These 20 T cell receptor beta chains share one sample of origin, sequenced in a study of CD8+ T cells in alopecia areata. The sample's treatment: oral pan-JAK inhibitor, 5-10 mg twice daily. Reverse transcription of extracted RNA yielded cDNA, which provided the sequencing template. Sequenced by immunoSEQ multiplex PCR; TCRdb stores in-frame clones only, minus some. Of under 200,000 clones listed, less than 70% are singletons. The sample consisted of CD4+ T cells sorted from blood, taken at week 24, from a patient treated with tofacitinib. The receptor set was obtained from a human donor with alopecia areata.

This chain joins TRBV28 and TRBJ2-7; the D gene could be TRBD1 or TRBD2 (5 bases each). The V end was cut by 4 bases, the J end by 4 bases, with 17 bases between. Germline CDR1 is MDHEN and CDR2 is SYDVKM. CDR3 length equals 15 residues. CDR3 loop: CASSYPGTGTYEQYF. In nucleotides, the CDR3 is TGTGCCAGCAGTTACCCCGGGACGGGGACGTACGAGCAGTACTTC.

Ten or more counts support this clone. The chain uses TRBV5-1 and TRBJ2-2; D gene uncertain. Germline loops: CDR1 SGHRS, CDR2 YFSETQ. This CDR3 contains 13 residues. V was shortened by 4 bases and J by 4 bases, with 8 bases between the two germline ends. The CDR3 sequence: CASSETITGELFF. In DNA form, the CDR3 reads TGCGCCAGCAGCGAGACGATCACCGGGGAGCTGTTTTTT.

This CDR3 is CSVESSTGWAGELFF. CDR3 bases: TGCAGCGTTGAATCATCGACAGGGTGGGCCGGGGAGCTGTTTTTT. The chain joins TRBV29-1 to TRBJ2-2; 7 positions match TRBD1. CDR1 and CDR2 from the germline V gene are SQVTM and ANQGSEA. There are 15 residues in the CDR3. The trim removed 2 bases at V and 6 bases at J, leaving 9 bases unmatched.

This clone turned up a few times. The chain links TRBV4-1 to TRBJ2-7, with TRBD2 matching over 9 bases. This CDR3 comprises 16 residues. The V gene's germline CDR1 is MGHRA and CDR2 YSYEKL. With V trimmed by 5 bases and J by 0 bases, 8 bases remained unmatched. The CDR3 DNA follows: TGCGCCAGCAGCTCAGAGGGCGGGGGGGGCTCCTACGAGCAGTACTTC. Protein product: CASSSEGGGGSYEQYF.

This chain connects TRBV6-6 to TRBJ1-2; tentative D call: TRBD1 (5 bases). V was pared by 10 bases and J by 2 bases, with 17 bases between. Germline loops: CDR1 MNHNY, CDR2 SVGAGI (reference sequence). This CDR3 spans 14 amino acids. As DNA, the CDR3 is TGTGCCACCATGGGGGGTACAGAGAACTATGGCTACACCTTC. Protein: CATMGGTENYGYTF.

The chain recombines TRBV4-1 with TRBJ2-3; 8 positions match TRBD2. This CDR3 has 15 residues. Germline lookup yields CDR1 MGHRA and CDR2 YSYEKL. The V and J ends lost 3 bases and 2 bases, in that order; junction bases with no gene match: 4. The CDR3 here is CASSHGRGATDTQYF. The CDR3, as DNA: TGCGCCAGCAGCCACGGGCGGGGGGCCACAGATACGCAGTATTTT.

In nucleotides, the CDR3 is TGTGCCAGCAGCTTAATGGATCAGCCCCAGCATTTT. Its protein product is CASSLMDQPQHF. The gene calls are TRBV7-9 and TRBJ1-5; the D is unclear. Per the germline V gene, CDR1 is SEHNR and CDR2 is FQNEAQ (reference sequence). V lost 2 bases and J lost 5, with 4 bases in between. There are 12 residues in the CDR3.

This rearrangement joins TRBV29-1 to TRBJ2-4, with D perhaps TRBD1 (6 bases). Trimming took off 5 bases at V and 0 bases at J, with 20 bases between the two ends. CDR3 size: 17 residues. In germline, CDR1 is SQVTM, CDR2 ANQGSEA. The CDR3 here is CSVKDSTYLIAKNIQYF. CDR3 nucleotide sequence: TGCAGCGTTAAGGACAGCACCTACCTTATAGCCAAAAACATTCAGTACTTC.

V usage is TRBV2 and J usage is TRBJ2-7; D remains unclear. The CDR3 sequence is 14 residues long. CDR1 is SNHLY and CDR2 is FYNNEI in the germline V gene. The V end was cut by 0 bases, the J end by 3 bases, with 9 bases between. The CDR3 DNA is TGTGCCAGCAGTGAAGCGGCGGTGAACTACGAGCAGTACTTC. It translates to CASSEAAVNYEQYF.

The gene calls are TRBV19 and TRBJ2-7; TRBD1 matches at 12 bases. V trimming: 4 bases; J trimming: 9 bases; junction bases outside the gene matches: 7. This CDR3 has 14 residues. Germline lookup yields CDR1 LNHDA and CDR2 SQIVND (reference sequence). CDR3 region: CASSTGTGGGVQYF. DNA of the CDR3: TGTGCCAGTAGTACCGGGACAGGGGGCGGAGTGCAGTACTTC.

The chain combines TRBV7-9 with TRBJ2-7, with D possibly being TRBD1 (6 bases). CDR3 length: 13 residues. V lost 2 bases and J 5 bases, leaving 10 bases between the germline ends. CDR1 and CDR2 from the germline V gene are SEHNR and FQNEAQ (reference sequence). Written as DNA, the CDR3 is TGTGCCAGCAGCTTAATGGGGGCGAACGAGCAGTACTTC. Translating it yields CASSLMGANEQYF.

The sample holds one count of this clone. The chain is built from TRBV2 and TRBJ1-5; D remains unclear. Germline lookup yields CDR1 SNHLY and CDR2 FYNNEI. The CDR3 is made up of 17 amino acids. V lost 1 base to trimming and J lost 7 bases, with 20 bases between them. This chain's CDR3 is CASSEESTLGYLQPQHF. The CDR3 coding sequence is TGTGCCAGCAGTGAAGAGTCCACCTTAGGCTATTTGCAGCCCCAGCATTTT.

In DNA form, the CDR3 reads TGCGCCAGTCAACTAGGGAGGCAGCAGTACTTC. This sequence encodes CASQLGRQQYF. The V call is TRBV5-1, the J call TRBJ2-7, with TRBD2 as a possible D gene (6 bases). The CDR3 is 11 amino acids. Germline V gene data show CDR1 as SGHRS and CDR2 as YFSETQ. Trimming took 8 bases from V and 8 from J, leaving 14 bases between them.

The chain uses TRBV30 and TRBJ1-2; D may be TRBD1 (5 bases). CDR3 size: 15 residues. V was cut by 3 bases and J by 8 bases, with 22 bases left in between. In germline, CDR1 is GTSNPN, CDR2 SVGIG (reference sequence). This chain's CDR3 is CAWSRLAGTTEGYTF. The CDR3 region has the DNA TGTGCCTGGAGCCGATTAGCCGGGACGACGGAAGGCTACACCTTC.

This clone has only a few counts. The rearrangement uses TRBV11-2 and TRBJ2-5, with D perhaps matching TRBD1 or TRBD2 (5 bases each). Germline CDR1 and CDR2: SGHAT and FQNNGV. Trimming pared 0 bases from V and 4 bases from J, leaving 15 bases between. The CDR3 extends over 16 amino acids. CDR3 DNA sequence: TGTGCCAGCAGCTTAGAGGGACCGTTATATAGAGAGACCCAGTACTTC. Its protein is CASSLEGPLYRETQYF.

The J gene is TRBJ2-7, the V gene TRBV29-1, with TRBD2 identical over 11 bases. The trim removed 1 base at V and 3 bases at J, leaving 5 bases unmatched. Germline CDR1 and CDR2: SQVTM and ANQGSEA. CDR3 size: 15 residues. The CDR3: CSVEGLAGGNYEQYF. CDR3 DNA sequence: TGCAGCGTTGAAGGGCTAGCGGGGGGAAACTACGAGCAGTACTTC.

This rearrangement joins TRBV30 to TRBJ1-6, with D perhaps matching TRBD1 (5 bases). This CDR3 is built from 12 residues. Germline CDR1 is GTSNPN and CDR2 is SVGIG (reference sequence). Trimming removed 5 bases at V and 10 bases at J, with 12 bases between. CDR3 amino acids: CAWGQRGSPLHF. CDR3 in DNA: TGTGCCTGGGGACAACGAGGGTCACCCCTCCACTTT.

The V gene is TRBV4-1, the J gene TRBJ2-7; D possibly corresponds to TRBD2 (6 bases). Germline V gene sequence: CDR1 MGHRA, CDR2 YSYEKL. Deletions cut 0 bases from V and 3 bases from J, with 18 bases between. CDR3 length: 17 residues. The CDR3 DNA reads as TGCGCCAGCAGCCAAGACGGCCCCGTCGGGGGAATCTACGAGCAGTACTTC. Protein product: CASSQDGPVGGIYEQYF.

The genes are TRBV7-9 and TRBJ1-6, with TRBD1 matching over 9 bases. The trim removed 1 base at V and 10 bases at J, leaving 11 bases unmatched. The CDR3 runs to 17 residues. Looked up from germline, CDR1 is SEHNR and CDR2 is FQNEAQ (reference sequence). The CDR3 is CASSLGSRDRAQSPLHF. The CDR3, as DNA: TGTGCCAGCAGCTTAGGGTCGAGGGACAGGGCCCAATCACCCCTCCACTTT.

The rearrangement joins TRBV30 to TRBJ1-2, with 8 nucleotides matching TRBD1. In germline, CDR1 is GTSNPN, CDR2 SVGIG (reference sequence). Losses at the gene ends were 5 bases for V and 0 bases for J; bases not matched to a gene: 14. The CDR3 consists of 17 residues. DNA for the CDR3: TGTGCCTGGGCTGGCATCCTCTCCAGGGGGCCTAACTATGGCTACACCTTC. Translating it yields CAWAGILSRGPNYGYTF. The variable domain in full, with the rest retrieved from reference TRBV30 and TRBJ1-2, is SQTIHQWPATLVQPVGSPLSLECTVEGTSNPNLYWYRQAAGRGLQLLFYSVGIGQISSEVPQNLSASRPQDRQFILSSKKLLLSDSGFYLCAWAGILSRGPNYGYTFGSGTRLTVV.